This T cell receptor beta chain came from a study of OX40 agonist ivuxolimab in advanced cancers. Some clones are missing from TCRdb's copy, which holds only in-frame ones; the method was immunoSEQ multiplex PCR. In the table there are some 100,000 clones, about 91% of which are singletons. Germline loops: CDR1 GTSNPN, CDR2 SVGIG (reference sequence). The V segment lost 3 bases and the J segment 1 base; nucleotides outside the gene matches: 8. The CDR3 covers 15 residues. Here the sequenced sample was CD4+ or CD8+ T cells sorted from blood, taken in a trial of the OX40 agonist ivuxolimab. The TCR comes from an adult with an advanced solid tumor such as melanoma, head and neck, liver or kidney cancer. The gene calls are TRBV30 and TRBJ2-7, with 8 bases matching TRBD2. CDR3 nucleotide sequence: TGTGCCTGGAGCTACCCCGGGACTAGTTCCTACGAGCAGTACTTC. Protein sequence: CAWSYPGTSSYEQYF.